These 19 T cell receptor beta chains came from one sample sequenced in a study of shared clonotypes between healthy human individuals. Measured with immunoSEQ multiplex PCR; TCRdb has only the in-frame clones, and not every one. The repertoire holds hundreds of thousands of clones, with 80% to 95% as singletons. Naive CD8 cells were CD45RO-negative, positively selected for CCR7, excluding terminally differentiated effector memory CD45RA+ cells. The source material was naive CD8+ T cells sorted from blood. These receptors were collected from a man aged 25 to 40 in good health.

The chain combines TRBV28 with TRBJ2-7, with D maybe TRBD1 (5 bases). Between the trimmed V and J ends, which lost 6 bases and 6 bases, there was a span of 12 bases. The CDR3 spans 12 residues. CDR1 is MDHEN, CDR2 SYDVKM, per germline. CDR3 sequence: CASSLGVGEQYF. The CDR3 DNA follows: TGTGCCAGCAGCCTAGGGGTGGGCGAGCAGTACTTC.

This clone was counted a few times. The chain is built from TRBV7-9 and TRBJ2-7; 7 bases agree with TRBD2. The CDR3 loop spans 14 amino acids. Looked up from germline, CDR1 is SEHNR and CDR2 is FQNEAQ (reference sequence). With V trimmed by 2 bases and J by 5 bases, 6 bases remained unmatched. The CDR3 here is CASSLLAGANEQYF. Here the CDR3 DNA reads TGTGCCAGCAGCTTATTGGCGGGAGCCAACGAGCAGTACTTC.

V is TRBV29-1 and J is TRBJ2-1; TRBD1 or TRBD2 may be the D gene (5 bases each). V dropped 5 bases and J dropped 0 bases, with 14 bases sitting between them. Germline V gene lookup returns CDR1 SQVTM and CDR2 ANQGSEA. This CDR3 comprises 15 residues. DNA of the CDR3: TGCAGCGTTACCCGGGACGCCAACTCCTACAATGAGCAGTTCTTC. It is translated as CSVTRDANSYNEQFF.

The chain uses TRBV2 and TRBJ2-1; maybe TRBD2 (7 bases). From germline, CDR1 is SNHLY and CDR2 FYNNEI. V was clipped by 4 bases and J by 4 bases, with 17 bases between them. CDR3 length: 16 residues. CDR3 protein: CASSVARGRGYNEQFF. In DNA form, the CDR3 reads TGTGCCAGCAGTGTCGCTAGGGGGAGGGGATACAATGAGCAGTTCTTC.

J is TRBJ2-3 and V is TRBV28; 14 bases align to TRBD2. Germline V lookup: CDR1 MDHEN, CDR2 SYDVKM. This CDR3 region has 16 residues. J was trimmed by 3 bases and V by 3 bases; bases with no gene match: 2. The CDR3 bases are TGTGCCAGCAGTTTTGGGACTAGCGGGAGAACAGATACGCAGTATTTT. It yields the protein CASSFGTSGRTDTQYF.

The DNA for the CDR3 is TGTGCCAGCAGTTTTTACACAGGGGATGAAAAACTGTTTTTT. Its protein product is CASSFYTGDEKLFF. The V gene is TRBV27, the J gene TRBJ1-4; 7 positions match TRBD1. The CDR3 is 14 residues long. Germline V CDR1 and CDR2: MNHEY, SMNVEV (reference sequence). The V gene end was trimmed by 3 bases and the J gene end by 6 bases; junction bases not matched to a gene: 4.

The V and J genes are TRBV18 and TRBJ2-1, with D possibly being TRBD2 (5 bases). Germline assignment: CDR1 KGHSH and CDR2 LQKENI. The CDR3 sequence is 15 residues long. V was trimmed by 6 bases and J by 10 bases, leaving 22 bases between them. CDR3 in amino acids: CASSPGPRGQWEQFF. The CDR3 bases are TGTGCCAGCTCTCCCGGTCCACGGGGTCAATGGGAGCAGTTCTTC.

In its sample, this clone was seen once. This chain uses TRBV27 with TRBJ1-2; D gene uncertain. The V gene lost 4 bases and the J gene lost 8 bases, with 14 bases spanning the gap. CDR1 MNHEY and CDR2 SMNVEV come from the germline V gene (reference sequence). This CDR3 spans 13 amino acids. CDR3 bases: TGTGCCAGCAGTTACTCCCCCGTCGTGGGCTACACCTTC. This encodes CASSYSPVVGYTF.

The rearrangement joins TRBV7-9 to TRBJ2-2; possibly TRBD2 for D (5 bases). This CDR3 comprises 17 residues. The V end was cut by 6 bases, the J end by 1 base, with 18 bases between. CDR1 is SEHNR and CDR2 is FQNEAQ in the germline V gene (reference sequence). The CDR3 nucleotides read TGTGCCAGCAGTCCACCCTCTAGCCGGGAGAACACCGGGGAGCTGTTTTTT. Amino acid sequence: CASSPPSSRENTGELFF.

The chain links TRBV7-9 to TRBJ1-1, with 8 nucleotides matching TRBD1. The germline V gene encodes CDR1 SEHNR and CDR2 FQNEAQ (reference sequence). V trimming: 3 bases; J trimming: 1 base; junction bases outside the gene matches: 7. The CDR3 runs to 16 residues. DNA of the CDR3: TGTGCCAGCAGCTTCTTGACAGGGGTAAAGAACACTGAAGCTTTCTTT. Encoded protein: CASSFLTGVKNTEAFF. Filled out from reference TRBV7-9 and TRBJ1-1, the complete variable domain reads DTGVSQNPRHKITKRGQNVTFRCDPISEHNRLYWYRQTLGQGPEFLTYFQNEAQLEKSRLLSDRFSAERPKGSFSTLEIQRTEQGDSAMYLCASSFLTGVKNTEAFFGQGTRLTVV.

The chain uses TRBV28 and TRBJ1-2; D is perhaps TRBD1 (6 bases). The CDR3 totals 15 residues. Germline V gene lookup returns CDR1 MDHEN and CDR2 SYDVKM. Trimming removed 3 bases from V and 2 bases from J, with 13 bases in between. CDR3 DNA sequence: TGTGCCAGCAGTTTCCGAAACAGGGTCAACTATGGCTACACCTTC. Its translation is CASSFRNRVNYGYTF.

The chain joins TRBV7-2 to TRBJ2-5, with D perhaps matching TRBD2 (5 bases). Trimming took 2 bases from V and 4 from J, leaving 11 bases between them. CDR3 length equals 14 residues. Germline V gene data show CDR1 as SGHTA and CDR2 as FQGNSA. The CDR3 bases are TGTGCCAGCAGCTTACGGGGAGTGGGAGAGACCCAGTACTTC. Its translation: CASSLRGVGETQYF.

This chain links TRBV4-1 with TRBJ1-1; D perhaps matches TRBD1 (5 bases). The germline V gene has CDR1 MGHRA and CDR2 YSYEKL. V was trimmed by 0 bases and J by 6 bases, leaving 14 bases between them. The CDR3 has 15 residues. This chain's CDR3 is CASSQEWAGVAEAFF. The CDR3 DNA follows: TGCGCCAGCAGCCAAGAATGGGCGGGGGTCGCTGAAGCTTTCTTT.

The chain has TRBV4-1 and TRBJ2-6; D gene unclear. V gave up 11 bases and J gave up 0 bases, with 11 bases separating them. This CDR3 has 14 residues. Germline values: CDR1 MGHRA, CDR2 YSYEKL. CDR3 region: CACGPPSGANVLTF. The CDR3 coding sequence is TGCGCCTGTGGTCCCCCCTCTGGGGCCAACGTCCTGACTTTC.

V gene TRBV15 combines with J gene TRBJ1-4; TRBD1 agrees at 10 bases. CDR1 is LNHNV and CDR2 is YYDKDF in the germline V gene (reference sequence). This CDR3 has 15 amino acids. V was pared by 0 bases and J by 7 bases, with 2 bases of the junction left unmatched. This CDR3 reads CATSRERQGAEKLFF. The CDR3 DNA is TGTGCCACCAGCAGAGAACGACAGGGGGCTGAAAAACTGTTTTTT.

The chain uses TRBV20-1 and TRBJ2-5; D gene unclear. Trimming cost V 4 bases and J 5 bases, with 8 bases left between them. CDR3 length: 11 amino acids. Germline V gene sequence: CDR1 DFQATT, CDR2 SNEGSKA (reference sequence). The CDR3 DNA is TGCAGTGCTAACGTTCTGGAGACCCAGTACTTC. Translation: CSANVLETQYF.

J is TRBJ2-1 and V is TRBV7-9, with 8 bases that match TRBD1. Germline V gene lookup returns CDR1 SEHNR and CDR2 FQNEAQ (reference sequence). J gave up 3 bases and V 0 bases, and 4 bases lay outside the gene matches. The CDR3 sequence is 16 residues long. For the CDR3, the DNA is TGTGCCAGCAGCTTAGCTAGACAGGGGAACTACAATGAGCAGTTCTTC. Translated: CASSLARQGNYNEQFF.

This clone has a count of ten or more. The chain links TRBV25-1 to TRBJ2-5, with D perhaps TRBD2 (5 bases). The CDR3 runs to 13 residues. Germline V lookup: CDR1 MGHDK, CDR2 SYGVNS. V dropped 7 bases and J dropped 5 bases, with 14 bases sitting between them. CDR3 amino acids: CASTSAGTETQYF. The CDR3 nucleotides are TGTGCCAGCACCTCCGCGGGTACGGAGACCCAGTACTTC.

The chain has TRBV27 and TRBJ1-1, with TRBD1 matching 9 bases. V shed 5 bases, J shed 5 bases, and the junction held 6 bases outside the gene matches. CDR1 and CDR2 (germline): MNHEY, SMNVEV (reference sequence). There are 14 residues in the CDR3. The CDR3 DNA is TGTGCCAGCAGTCCCTACAGGGGGCAAACTGAAGCTTTCTTT. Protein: CASSPYRGQTEAFF.